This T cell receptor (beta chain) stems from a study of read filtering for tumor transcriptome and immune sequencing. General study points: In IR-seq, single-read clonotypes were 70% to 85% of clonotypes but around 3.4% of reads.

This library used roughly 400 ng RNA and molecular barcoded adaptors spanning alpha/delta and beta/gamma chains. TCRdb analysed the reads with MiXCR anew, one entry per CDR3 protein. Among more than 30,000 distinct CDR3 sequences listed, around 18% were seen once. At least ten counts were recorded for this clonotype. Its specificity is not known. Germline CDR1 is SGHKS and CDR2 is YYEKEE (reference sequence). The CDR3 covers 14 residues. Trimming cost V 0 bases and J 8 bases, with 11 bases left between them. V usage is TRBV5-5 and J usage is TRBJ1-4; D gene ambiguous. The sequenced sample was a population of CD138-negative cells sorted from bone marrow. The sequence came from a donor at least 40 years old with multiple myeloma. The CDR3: CASSLVGVGEKLFF. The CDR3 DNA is TGTGCCAGCAGCTTGGTTGGGGTAGGCGAAAAACTGTTTTTT.